Below are 28 T cell receptor beta chains sequenced from a single sample in a study of T cells in Graves' hyperthyroidism and ophthalmopathy. Amplification yielded TCR beta CDR3 regions, with RNA transcripts as the source. The HTBI primer set served for first-round RT-PCR of the TCR CDR3. TCRdb re-derived calls from the multiplex PCR reads in MiXCR, one entry per CDR3 protein. The table has more than 500,000 distinct CDR3 sequences, about 46% seen once. Sequencing was carried out using peripheral blood or thyroid tissue (not recorded which). The receptors were sampled from an adult woman with Graves' disease, either hyperthyroidism or ophthalmopathy (not recorded which).

This rearrangement joins TRBV9 to TRBJ2-6; TRBD1 is a possible D gene (5 bases). The V end lost 4 bases, the J end lost 3 bases, and 17 bases lay between the germline ends. Germline CDR1 SGDLS, CDR2 YYNGEE. The CDR3 contains 17 residues. The DNA for the CDR3 is TGTGCCAGCAGCTACCGTACCGACAGCTATGGGGCCAACGTCCTGACTTTC. Translated: CASSYRTDSYGANVLTF.

Notes on this clonotype: Sequence at one end of the junction differs from germline and may be a read error. The chain uses TRBV5-5 and TRBJ1-4; 7 nucleotides agree with TRBD1. The CDR3 is 15 amino acids. Germline CDR1 is SGHKS and CDR2 is YYEKEE (reference sequence). CDR3 coding DNA: TGCGCCAGCAGCTTGACAGGGTCGATCGAAGAAAAACTGTTTTTT. It translates to CASSLTGSIEEKLFF.

This clonotype was observed at least ten times. V gene TRBV4-1 combines with J gene TRBJ1-2; D is perhaps TRBD1 (6 bases). Trimming pared 1 base from V and 3 bases from J, leaving 9 bases between. The CDR3 contains 14 residues. Germline V gene lookup returns CDR1 MGHRA and CDR2 YSYEKL. The CDR3 loop reads CASSQVAGDYGYTF. The CDR3, as DNA: TGCGCCAGCAGCCAAGTGGCAGGGGACTATGGCTACACCTTC.

The table lists this clonotype with a few counts. The chain links TRBV7-9 to TRBJ1-2, with 7 bases identical to TRBD1. The ends lost 5 bases at V and 8 bases at J; junction bases unmatched: 8. Per the germline V gene, CDR1 is SEHNR and CDR2 is FQNEAQ (reference sequence). CDR3 length equals 13 residues. DNA for the CDR3: TGTGCCAGCAGCCCCGGTCACAGGGGAGGCTACACCTTC. This encodes CASSPGHRGGYTF.

This chain joins TRBV10-3 and TRBJ2-7; D call uncertain. Trimming took 0 bases from V and 2 from J, leaving 11 bases between them. There are 15 residues in the CDR3. Germline assignment: CDR1 ENHRY and CDR2 SYGVKD. CDR3: CAISESLGNTYEQYF. In DNA form, the CDR3 reads TGTGCCATCAGTGAGTCTCTGGGGAACACCTACGAGCAGTACTTC.

The V gene is TRBV7-2, the J gene TRBJ1-2; unclear D gene. The germline gives CDR1 SGHTA, CDR2 FQGNSA. The CDR3 covers 14 residues. The V and J ends lost 5 bases and 6 bases respectively, with 16 bases between them. In DNA, the CDR3 is TGTGCCAGCAGCCAAGGCGCGGGAGGCCATGGCTACACCTTC. Its translation: CASSQGAGGHGYTF.

This clonotype was recorded a few times. A clone one base away is much larger, so this may be a read error. The chain links TRBV7-9 to TRBJ1-6; no firm D call. This CDR3 has 13 residues. Germline V gene data show CDR1 as SEHNR and CDR2 as FQNEAQ (reference sequence). Trimming took 5 bases from V and 7 from J, leaving 9 bases between them. DNA of the CDR3: TGTGCCAGCAGCCCGGACGGGAATTCACCCCTCCACTTT. Encoded protein: CASSPDGNSPLHF. Looking up the rest from reference TRBV7-9 and TRBJ1-6 gives the full variable domain: DTGVSQNPRHKITKRGQNVTFRCDPISEHNRLYWYRQTLGQGPEFLTYFQNEAQLEKSRLLSDRFSAERPKGSFSTLEIQRTEQGDSAMYLCASSPDGNSPLHFGNGTRLTVT.

Remarks on this clonotype: In this CDR3 the conserved last residue, phenylalanine or tryptophan, is missing, so a read error is likely. The chain employs TRBV29-1 and TRBJ1-5, with a tentative D call TRBD1 (5 bases). Germline CDR1 reads SQVTM; CDR2 reads ANQGSEA. Trimming took 6 bases from V and 3 from J, leaving 12 bases between them. The CDR3 sequence is 13 residues long. The CDR3 region is CSVSDSLNQPQHS. The CDR3 DNA reads as TGCAGCGTAAGCGACAGTCTCAATCAGCCCCAGCATTCT.

This clonotype was seen ten or more times. J is TRBJ2-5 and V is TRBV13, with D uncertain. This CDR3 spans 18 amino acids. Germline CDR1 is PRHDT and CDR2 is FYEKMQ (reference sequence). V dropped 2 bases and J dropped 4 bases, with 23 bases sitting between them. The DNA of the CDR3 is TGTGCCAGCAGCTTAAGTGCCCGTCCCTCGTTGACACGAGAGACCCAGTACTTC. The encoded protein is CASSLSARPSLTRETQYF.

The sample holds many counts of this clonotype. The chain recombines TRBV29-1 with TRBJ2-7, with 14 bases identical to TRBD2. Losses at the gene ends were 2 bases for V and 12 bases for J; bases not matched to a gene: 6. The germline V gene encodes CDR1 SQVTM and CDR2 ANQGSEA. CDR3 length: 13 residues. CDR3 DNA: TGCAGCGTTGAAACCGGGACTAGCGGGAGAAGGTACTTC. Its translation: CSVETGTSGRRYF.

V gene TRBV7-2 combines with J gene TRBJ1-2, with unresolved D. Germline V CDR1 and CDR2: SGHTA, FQGNSA. The CDR3 runs to 15 residues. Trimming stripped 11 bases from V and 3 bases from J, with 22 bases between. CDR3 sequence reads: CALRRGLLGDYGYTF. CDR3 nucleotides: TGTGCCCTTCGCAGAGGGCTCCTGGGTGACTATGGCTACACCTTC.

This clonotype has only a few counts. The V call is TRBV29-1, the J call TRBJ2-7; TRBD1 agrees at 7 bases. CDR1 is SQVTM and CDR2 is ANQGSEA in the germline V gene. The CDR3 contains 12 residues. Trimming removed 7 bases from V and 2 bases from J; junction bases left unmatched: 5. The CDR3 loop reads CSARTGTYEQYF. The CDR3 DNA sequence: TGCAGCGCCAGGACAGGAACCTACGAGCAGTACTTC.

The rearrangement joins TRBV27 to TRBJ2-5; 9 bases align to TRBD1. CDR1 and CDR2 from the germline V gene are MNHEY and SMNVEV (reference sequence). The junction had 7 bases not matched to a gene; V was cut back by 2 bases and J by 9 bases. CDR3 length equals 14 residues. The CDR3 is CASSLGTGTQAQYF. CDR3 nucleotide sequence: TGTGCCAGCAGTTTAGGGACAGGGACCCAGGCCCAGTACTTC.

CDR3 nucleotide sequence: TGTGCCAGCAGCTTGGCCTTGGATTACTATGGCTACACCTTC. It is translated as CASSLALDYYGYTF. This chain joins TRBV5-6 and TRBJ1-2; D gene unclear. The V and J ends lost 0 bases and 3 bases respectively, with 9 bases between them. The CDR3 consists of 14 residues. Per the germline V gene, CDR1 is SGHDT and CDR2 is YYEEEE.

V and J are TRBV25-1 and TRBJ2-7; TRBD2 matches 9 bases. This CDR3 spans 15 amino acids. Germline lookup yields CDR1 MGHDK and CDR2 SYGVNS. In nucleotides, the CDR3 is TGTGCTAGAAACCGACTAGCGGCTGGAAACTACGAGCAGTACTTC. It yields the protein CARNRLAAGNYEQYF.

The chain links TRBV10-3 to TRBJ1-5; no clear D gene. Deletions cut 0 bases from V and 3 bases from J, with 9 bases between. The CDR3 loop spans 15 amino acids. The germline V gene has CDR1 ENHRY and CDR2 SYGVKD. The CDR3 bases are TGTGCCATCAGTGAGTCGGCACAGCCCAATCAGCCCCAGCATTTT. Translated: CAISESAQPNQPQHF.

For this clonotype: An end of the junction does not agree with germline; a read error may underlie this. The V and J genes are TRBV7-7 and TRBJ2-2; no firm D call. This CDR3 is built from 14 residues. CDR1 is SSHAT, CDR2 FNYEAQ, per germline (reference sequence). The CDR3 DNA reads TGTGCTAGCAGCTTAATGGCGAACACCGGGGAGCTGTTTTTT. Translating it yields CASSLMANTGELFF.

The J gene is TRBJ1-1, the V gene TRBV20-1, with D maybe TRBD1 (5 bases). Germline V gives CDR1 DFQATT, CDR2 SNEGSKA (reference sequence). Trimming cost V 0 bases and J 11 bases, with 13 bases left between them. This CDR3 is built from 12 residues. CDR3 in DNA: TGCAGTGCTAGAGAGTTAGGGGAAGGGGCTTTCTTT. Its protein is CSARELGEGAFF.

This clonotype appeared many times. J is TRBJ1-1 and V is TRBV19; D is ambiguous. V was cut by 6 bases and J by 2 bases, with 10 bases left in between. Germline lookup yields CDR1 LNHDA and CDR2 SQIVND (reference sequence). This CDR3 has 13 amino acids. CDR3: CASSLHGNTEAFF. The CDR3 DNA follows: TGTGCCAGTAGCCTGCATGGTAACACTGAAGCTTTCTTT.

The chain recombines TRBV12-3 or TRBV12-4 with TRBJ1-1; tentative D call: TRBD1 (5 bases). The CDR3 is made up of 11 amino acids. The ends were cut back, 7 bases at V and 6 bases at J, with 9 bases in the middle. DNA of the CDR3: TGTGCCAGCACCTTGGGGGCTGAAGCTTTCTTT. Its protein is CASTLGAEAFF.

This clonotype showed up many times. This chain connects TRBV19 to TRBJ2-2, with D unresolved. Trimming removed 3 bases from V and 3 bases from J, with 11 bases in between. Per the germline V gene, CDR1 is LNHDA and CDR2 is SQIVND (reference sequence). The CDR3 sequence is 15 residues long. CDR3 nucleotides: TGTGCCAGTAGTATGCGGCAGGTGTACACCGGGGAGCTGTTTTTT. Amino acid sequence: CASSMRQVYTGELFF. Based on the CDR3 plus reference TRBV19 and TRBJ2-2, the full variable domain is DGGITQSPKYLFRKEGQNVTLSCEQNLNHDAMYWYRQDPGQGLRLIYYSQIVNDFQKGDIAEGYSVSREKKESFPLTVTSAQKNPTAFYLCASSMRQVYTGELFFGEGSRLTVL.

J is TRBJ2-7 and V is TRBV6-1; TRBD2 is a possible D gene (5 bases). The germline V gene has CDR1 MNHNS and CDR2 SASEGT. The germline V and J ends were trimmed by 6 bases and 10 bases, with 19 bases remaining between them. The CDR3 consists of 13 residues. The CDR3 region has the DNA TGTGCCAGCAGAATGGACGGCGGGCGGCCCCAGTACTTC. Translation: CASRMDGGRPQYF.

Only a few counts were recorded for this clonotype. The chain employs TRBV7-2 and TRBJ2-1; D may correspond to TRBD1 or TRBD2 (5 bases each). This CDR3 is built from 13 residues. Germline lookup yields CDR1 SGHTA and CDR2 FQGNSA. V gave up 7 bases and J gave up 6 bases, with 13 bases separating them. The CDR3 coding sequence is TGTGCCAGCACCCCGAGGGGTACCAATGAGCAGTTCTTC. Its translation: CASTPRGTNEQFF.

This clonotype was detected only a few times. This sequence joins TRBV5-1 and TRBJ2-2, with D unresolved. Germline V gene data show CDR1 as SGHRS and CDR2 as YFSETQ. Trimming removed 3 bases at V and 9 bases at J, with 6 bases between. This CDR3 has 11 amino acids. The CDR3 sequence: CASSYYRELFF. As DNA, the CDR3 is TGCGCCAGCAGCTACTACCGGGAGCTGTTTTTT.

The rearrangement links TRBV29-1 to TRBJ2-5, with TRBD1 identical over 9 bases. From germline, CDR1 is SQVTM and CDR2 ANQGSEA. The CDR3 sequence is 14 residues long. V lost 5 bases, J lost 4 bases, and 8 bases stayed unmatched. In nucleotides, the CDR3 is TGCAGCGTTAGACAGGGGGTATGGGGAGAGACCCAGTACTTC. It codes for CSVRQGVWGETQYF.

This chain joins TRBV7-2 and TRBJ2-7, with D possibly being TRBD1 or TRBD2 (5 bases each). The V gene lost 5 bases and the J gene lost 2 bases, with 13 bases spanning the gap. Germline CDR1 is SGHTA and CDR2 is FQGNSA. The CDR3 is 14 residues long. The CDR3 bases are TGTGCCAGCAGCCAAGGGGAGTTTCCCTACGAGCAGTACTTC. It specifies CASSQGEFPYEQYF. The full variable domain, rest sourced from reference TRBV7-2 and TRBJ2-7, is GAGVSQSPSNKVTEKGKDVELRCDPISGHTALYWYRQSLGQGLEFLIYFQGNSAPDKSGLPSDRFSAERTGGSVSTLTIQRTQQEDSAVYLCASSQGEFPYEQYFGPGTRLTVT.

The chain is built from TRBV9 and TRBJ1-1, with 8 nucleotides matching TRBD1. Germline-derived CDR1 and CDR2 are SGDLS and YYNGEE. Germline trimming cut 5 bases from V and 10 bases from J; bases unmatched to any gene: 10. There are 13 residues in the CDR3. The CDR3 DNA reads TGTGCCAGCAGAGGACAGGGACTCACGCCAGCTTTCTTT. As protein: CASRGQGLTPAFF.

This clonotype is a singleton in its sample. The junction does not match germline at one end; this may be a read error. The chain recombines TRBV9 with TRBJ2-5; a weak D match, TRBD2 (6 bases). The germline CDR1 and CDR2 sequences are SGDLS and YYNGEE. The CDR3 consists of 16 residues. This chain's CDR3 is CASIVAASVNQETQYF. CDR3 nucleotide sequence: TGCGCCAGCATCGTAGCAGCTAGCGTAAACCAAGAGACCCAGTACTTC. Based on the CDR3 plus reference TRBV9 and TRBJ2-5, the full variable domain is DSGVTQTPKHLITATGQRVTLRCSPRSGDLSVYWYQQSLDQGLQFLIQYYNGEERAKGNILERFSAQQFPDLHSELNLSSLELGDSALYFCASIVAASVNQETQYFGPGTRLLVL.